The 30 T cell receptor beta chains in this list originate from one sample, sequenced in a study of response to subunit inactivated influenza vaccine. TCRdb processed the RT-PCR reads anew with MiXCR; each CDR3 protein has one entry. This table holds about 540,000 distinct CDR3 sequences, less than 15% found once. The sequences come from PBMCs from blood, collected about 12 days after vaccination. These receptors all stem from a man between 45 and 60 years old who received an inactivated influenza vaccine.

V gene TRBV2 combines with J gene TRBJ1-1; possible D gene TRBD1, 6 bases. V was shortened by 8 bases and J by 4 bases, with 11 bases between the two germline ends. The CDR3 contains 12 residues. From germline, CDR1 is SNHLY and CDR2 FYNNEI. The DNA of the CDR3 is TGTGCCAGCTTACAGGGACCCACTGAAGCTTTCTTT. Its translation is CASLQGPTEAFF.

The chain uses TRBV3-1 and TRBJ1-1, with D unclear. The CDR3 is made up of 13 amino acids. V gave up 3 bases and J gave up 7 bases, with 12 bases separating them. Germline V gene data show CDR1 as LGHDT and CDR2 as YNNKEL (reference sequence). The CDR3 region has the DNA TGTGCCAGCAGCCATCTGGACCGGGGTGAAGCTTTCTTT. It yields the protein CASSHLDRGEAFF. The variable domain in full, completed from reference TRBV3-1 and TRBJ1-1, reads DTAVSQTPKYLVTQMGNDKSIKCEQNLGHDTMYWYKQDSKKFLKIMFSYNNKELIINETVPNRFSPKSPDKAHLNLHINSLELGDSAVYFCASSHLDRGEAFFGQGTRLTVV.

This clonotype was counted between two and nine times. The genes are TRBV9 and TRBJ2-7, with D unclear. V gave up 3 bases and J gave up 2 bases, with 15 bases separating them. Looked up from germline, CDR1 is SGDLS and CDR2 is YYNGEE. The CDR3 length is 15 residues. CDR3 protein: CASSGAGVYPYEQYF. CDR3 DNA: TGTGCCAGCAGCGGTGCTGGGGTCTACCCCTACGAGCAGTACTTC.

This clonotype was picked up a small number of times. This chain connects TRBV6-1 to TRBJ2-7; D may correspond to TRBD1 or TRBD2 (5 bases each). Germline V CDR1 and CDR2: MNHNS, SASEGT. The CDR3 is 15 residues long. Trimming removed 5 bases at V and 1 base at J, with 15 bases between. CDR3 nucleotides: TGTGCCAGCAGTACCTCAGGGACGACTTCCTACGAGCAGTACTTC. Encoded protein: CASSTSGTTSYEQYF.

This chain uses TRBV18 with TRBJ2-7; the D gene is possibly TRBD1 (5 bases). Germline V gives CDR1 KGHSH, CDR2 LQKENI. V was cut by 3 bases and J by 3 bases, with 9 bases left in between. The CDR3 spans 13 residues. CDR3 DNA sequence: TGTGCCAGCTCACCTCTCGACAGCTACGAGCAGTACTTC. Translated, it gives CASSPLDSYEQYF. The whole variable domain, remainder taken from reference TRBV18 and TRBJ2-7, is NAGVMQNPRHLVRRRGQEARLRCSPMKGHSHVYWYRQLPEEGLKFMVYLQKENIIDESGMPKERFSAEFPKEGPSILRIQQVVRGDSAAYFCASSPLDSYEQYFGPGTRLTVT.

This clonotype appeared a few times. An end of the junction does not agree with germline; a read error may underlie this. The CDR3 is CASSYWGTSYCF. As DNA, the CDR3 is TGTGCCAGCAGTTACTGGGGGACTAGTTATTGCTTC. V usage is TRBV6-7 and J usage is TRBJ2-7; 8 nucleotides line up with TRBD2. TRBV6-7 is sorted into the ORF group, with uncertain function. The CDR3 is 12 amino acids.

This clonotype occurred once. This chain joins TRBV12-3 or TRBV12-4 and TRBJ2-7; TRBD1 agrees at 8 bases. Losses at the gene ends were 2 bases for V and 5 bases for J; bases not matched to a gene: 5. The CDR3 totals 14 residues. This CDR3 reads CASSLRQGANEQYF. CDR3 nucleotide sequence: TGTGCCAGCAGTTTACGGCAGGGGGCCAACGAGCAGTACTTC.

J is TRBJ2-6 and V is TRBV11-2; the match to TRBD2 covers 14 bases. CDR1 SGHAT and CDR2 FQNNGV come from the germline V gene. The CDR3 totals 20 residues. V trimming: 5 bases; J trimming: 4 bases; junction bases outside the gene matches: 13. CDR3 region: CASSVTGLAGGSWGANVLTF. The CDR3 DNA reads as TGTGCCAGCAGCGTAACTGGACTAGCGGGAGGATCCTGGGGGGCCAACGTCCTGACTTTC. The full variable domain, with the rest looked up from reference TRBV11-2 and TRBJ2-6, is EAGVAQSPRYKIIEKRQSVAFWCNPISGHATLYWYQQILGQGPKLLIQFQNNGVVDDSQLPKDRFSAERLKGVDSTLKIQPAKLEDSAVYLCASSVTGLAGGSWGANVLTFGAGSRLTVL.

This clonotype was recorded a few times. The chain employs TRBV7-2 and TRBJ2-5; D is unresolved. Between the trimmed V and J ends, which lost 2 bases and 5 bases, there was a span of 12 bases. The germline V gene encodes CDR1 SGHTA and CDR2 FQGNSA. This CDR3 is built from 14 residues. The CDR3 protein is CASSLKVGVETQYF. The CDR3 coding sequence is TGTGCCAGCAGCTTAAAGGTTGGGGTGGAGACCCAGTACTTC.

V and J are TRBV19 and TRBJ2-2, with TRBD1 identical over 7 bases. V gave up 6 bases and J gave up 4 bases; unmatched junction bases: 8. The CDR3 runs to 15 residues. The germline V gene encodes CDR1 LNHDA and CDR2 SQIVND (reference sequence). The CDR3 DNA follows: TGTGCCAGTAGGACGACAGGGTTGAGCACCGGGGAGCTGTTTTTT. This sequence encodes CASRTTGLSTGELFF.

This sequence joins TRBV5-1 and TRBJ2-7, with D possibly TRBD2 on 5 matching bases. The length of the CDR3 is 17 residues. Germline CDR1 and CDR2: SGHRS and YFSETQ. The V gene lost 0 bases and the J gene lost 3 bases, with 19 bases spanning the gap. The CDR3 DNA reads TGCGCCAGCAGCTTGGCCTTGGACTCCCAAACTCTCTACGAGCAGTACTTC. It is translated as CASSLALDSQTLYEQYF.

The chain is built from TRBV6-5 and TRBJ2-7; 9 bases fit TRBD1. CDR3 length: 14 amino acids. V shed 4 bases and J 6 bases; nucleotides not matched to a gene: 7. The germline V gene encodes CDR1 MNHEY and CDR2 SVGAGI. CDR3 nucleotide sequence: TGTGCCAGCAGTTCGAAGACAGGGGGTATCGAGCAGTACTTC. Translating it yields CASSSKTGGIEQYF.

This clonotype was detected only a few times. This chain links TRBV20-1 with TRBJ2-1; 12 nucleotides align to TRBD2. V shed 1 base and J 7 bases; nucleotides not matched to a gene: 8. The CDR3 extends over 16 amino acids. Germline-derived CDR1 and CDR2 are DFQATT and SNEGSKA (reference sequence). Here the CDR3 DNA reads TGCAGTGCTAGAGTTGTGCTAGCGGGAGGGGGGAATGAGCAGTTCTTC. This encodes CSARVVLAGGGNEQFF.

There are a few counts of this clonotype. CDR3 sequence: CASSYPTSGSSGLGELFF. The DNA of the CDR3 is TGTGCCAGCAGTTACCCGACTAGCGGGAGTTCGGGTCTCGGGGAGCTGTTTTTT. The genes are TRBV6-5 and TRBJ2-2; 12 bases map to TRBD2. V was clipped by 2 bases and J by 7 bases; unmatched bases: 11. This CDR3 has 18 residues. Germline V CDR1 and CDR2: MNHEY, SVGAGI.

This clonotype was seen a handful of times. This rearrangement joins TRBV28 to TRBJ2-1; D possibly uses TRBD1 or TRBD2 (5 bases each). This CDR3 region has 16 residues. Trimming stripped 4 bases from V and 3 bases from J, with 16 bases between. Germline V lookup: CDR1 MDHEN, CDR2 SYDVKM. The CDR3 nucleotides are TGTGCCAGCAGTTCCCAGGGAGTATCATACTACAATGAGCAGTTCTTC. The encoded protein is CASSSQGVSYYNEQFF.

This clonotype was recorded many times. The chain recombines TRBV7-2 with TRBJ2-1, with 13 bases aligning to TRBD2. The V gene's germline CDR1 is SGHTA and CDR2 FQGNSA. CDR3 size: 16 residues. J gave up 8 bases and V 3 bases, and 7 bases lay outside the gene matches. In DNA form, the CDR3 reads TGTGCCAGCAGCTTGGCTACTAGCGGGGGGGCTCATGAGCAGTTCTTC. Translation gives CASSLATSGGAHEQFF.

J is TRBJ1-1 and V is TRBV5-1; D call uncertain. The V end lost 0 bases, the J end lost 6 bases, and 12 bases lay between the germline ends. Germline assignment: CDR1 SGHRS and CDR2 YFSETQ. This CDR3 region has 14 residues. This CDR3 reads CASSLVGSRAEAFF. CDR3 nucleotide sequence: TGCGCCAGCAGCTTGGTTGGGTCTCGCGCTGAAGCTTTCTTT.

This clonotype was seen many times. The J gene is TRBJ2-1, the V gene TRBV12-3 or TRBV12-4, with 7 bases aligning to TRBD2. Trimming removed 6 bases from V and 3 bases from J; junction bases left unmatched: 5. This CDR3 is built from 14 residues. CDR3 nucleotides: TGTGCCAGCAGGGTAGCGGGCAGCTACAATGAGCAGTTCTTC. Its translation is CASRVAGSYNEQFF.

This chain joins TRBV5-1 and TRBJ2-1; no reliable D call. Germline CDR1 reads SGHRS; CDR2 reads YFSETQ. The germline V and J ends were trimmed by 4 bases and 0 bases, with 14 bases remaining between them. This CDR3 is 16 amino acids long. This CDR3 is CASSPETRSSYNEQFF. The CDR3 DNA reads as TGCGCCAGCAGCCCAGAGACCAGAAGCTCCTACAATGAGCAGTTCTTC. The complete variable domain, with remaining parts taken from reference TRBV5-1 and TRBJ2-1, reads KAGVTQTPRYLIKTRGQQVTLSCSPISGHRSVSWYQQTPGQGLQFLFEYFSETQRNKGNFPGRFSGRQFSNSRSEMNVSTLELGDSALYLCASSPETRSSYNEQFFGPGTRLTVL.

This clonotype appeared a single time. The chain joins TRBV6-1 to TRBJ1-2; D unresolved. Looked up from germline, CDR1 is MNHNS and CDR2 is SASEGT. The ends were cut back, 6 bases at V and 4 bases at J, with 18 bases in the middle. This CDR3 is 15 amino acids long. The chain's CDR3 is CASSPQPARLYGYTF. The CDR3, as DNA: TGTGCCAGCAGCCCACAGCCGGCAAGACTCTATGGCTACACCTTC.

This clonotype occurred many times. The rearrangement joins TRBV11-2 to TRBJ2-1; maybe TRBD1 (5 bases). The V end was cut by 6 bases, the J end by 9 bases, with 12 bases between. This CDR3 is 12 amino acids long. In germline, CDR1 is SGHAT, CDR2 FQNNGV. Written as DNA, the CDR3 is TGTGCCAGCAGGTTTTCAAGGGGTGAGCAGTTCTTC. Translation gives CASRFSRGEQFF. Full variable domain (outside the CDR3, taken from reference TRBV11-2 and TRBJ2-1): EAGVAQSPRYKIIEKRQSVAFWCNPISGHATLYWYQQILGQGPKLLIQFQNNGVVDDSQLPKDRFSAERLKGVDSTLKIQPAKLEDSAVYLCASRFSRGEQFFGPGTRLTVL.

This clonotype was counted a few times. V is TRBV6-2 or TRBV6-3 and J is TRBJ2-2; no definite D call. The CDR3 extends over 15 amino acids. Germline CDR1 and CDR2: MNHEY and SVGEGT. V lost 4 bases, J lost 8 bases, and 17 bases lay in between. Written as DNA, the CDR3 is TGTGCCAGCAGTTCCACGAATTTAGGGTCGGGGGAGCTGTTTTTT. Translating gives CASSSTNLGSGELFF.

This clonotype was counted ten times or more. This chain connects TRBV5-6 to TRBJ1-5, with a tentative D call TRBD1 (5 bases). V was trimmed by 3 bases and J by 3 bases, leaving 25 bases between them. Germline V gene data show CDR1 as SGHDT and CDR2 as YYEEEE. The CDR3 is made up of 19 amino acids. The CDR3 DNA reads TGTGCCAGCAGCTCTATGCGGGAGCGGCTCCCCGGGGCCAATCAGCCCCAGCATTTT. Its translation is CASSSMRERLPGANQPQHF.

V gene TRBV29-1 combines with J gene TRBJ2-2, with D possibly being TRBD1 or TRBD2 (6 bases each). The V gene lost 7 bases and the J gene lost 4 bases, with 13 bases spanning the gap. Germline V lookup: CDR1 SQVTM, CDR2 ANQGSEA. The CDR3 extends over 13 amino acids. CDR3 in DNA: TGCAGCGCCAATGAGGGGGGCACCGGGGAGCTGTTTTTT. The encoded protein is CSANEGGTGELFF.

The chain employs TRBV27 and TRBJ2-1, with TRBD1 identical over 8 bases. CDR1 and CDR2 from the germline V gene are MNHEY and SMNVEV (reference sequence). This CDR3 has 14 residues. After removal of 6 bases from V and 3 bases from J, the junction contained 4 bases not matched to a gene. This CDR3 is CASSGQGHYNEQFF. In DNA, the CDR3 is TGTGCCAGCAGCGGACAGGGCCACTACAATGAGCAGTTCTTC.

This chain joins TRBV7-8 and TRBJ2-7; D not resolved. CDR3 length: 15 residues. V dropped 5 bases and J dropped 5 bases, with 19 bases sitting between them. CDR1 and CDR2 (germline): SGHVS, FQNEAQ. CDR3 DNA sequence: TGTGCCAGCAGCCCGAACCGGGCCGCAGCACACGAGCAGTACTTC. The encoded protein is CASSPNRAAAHEQYF.

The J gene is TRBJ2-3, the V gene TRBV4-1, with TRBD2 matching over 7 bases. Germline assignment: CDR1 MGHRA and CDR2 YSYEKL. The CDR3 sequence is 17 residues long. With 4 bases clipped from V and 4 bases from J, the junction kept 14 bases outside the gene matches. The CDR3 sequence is CASSLTARGRGADTQYF. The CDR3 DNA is TGCGCCAGCAGCCTCACCGCCCGAGGACGGGGGGCAGATACGCAGTATTTT.

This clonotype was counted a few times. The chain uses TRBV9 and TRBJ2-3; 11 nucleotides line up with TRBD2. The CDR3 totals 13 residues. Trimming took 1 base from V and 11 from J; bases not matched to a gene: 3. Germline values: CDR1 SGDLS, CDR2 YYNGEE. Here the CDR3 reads CASSVSLAGEQYF. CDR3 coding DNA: TGTGCCAGCAGCGTATCACTAGCGGGGGAGCAGTATTTT.

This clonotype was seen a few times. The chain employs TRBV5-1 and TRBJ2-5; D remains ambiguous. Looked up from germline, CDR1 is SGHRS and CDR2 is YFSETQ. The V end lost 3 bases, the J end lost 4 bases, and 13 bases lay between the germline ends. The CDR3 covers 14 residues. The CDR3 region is CASSWRGIRETQYF. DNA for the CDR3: TGCGCCAGCAGCTGGAGAGGTATCCGAGAGACCCAGTACTTC. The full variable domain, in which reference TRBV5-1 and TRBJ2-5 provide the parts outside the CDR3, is KAGVTQTPRYLIKTRGQQVTLSCSPISGHRSVSWYQQTPGQGLQFLFEYFSETQRNKGNFPGRFSGRQFSNSRSEMNVSTLELGDSALYLCASSWRGIRETQYFGPGTRLLVL.

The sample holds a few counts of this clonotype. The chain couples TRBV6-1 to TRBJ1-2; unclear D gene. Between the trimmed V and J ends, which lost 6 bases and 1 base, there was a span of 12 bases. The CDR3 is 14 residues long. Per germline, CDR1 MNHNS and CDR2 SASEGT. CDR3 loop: CASSNWENNYGYTF. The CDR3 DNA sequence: TGTGCCAGCAGCAACTGGGAGAATAACTATGGCTACACCTTC.